The present TCR beta chain was sequenced within a study of T-cell memory formation after mild COVID-19. As for the study in general: Largely donor-specific sequence clusters came from two donors.

About this clonotype: Its antigen is undetermined.

TCRdb re-derived calls from the 5' RACE reads in MiXCR, one entry per CDR3 protein. The sample has roughly 340,000 distinct CDR3 sequences, 20% to 25% seen once; the top ten hold over 20%. Study-wide points: Later expanders leaned toward CD4+, whereas clones contracting from day 15 to 85 were balanced CD4/CD8. Pre-infection memory contained some responding clones, which suggested that cross-reactive memory had joined.

This CDR3 comprises 16 residues. Germline V gives CDR1 MNHEY, CDR2 SVGEGT. J was trimmed by 2 bases and V by 2 bases; bases with no gene match: 7. V usage is TRBV6-2 or TRBV6-3 and J usage is TRBJ2-7; 9 positions agree with TRBD2. The material sequenced was PBMCs or a T cell subset sorted from them (not recorded which). The clonotype was recovered from a man aged 18 to 35 who had mild COVID-19 (a few samples of this study predate the infection). Cell type and time point are not known. CDR3 in amino acids: CASSYRAGGSTYEQYV. CDR3 DNA sequence: TGTGCCAGCAGTTACAGAGCGGGGGGCTCAACCTACGAGCAGTACGTC.